The rows below give T cell receptor beta chains drawn from one sample of a study of T-cell memory formation after mild COVID-19. MiXCR, applied by TCRdb to the 5' RACE reads, yields one record per CDR3 protein. The table lists roughly 130,000 distinct CDR3 sequences, approximately 16% of them singletons. The sample comprised PBMCs or a T cell subset sorted from them (not recorded which). The receptors were sampled from an adult woman who had mild COVID-19 (a few samples of this study predate the infection). Cell type and time point are not known. CDR3s include the opening cysteine and the closing phenylalanine or tryptophan. The D gene is left open where the match is weak. A row's size may be missing; if present it is once, few, many or a size class.

V gene	D gene	J gene	clone size	CDR3 DNA	CDR3 protein
TRBV5-1	NA	TRBJ1-2	NA	TGCGCCAGCAGCGTAGGAACAGCTAACTATGGCTACACCTTC	CASSVGTANYGYTF
TRBV24-1	NA	TRBJ2-3	NA	TGTGCCGCCTCGAGTGAGCGGCTGAACACAGATACGCAGTATTTT	CAASSERLNTDTQYF
TRBV5-1	NA	TRBJ2-1	NA	TGCGCCAGCAGCTCCATTTTGGACCTGGTTGAGCAGTTCTTC	CASSSILDLVEQFF
TRBV5-1	NA	TRBJ1-5	NA	TGCGCCAGCAGCTTAGTAGGGCCGGATCAGCCCCAGCATTTT	CASSLVGPDQPQHF
TRBV5-1	NA	TRBJ2-7	few	TGCGCCAGCAGCCCAGTAGCGGCGGATTACGAGCAGTACTTC	CASSPVAADYEQYF
TRBV20-1	NA	TRBJ1-1	once	TGCAGTGCTAGATTGTGGGATGGTGAAGCTTTCTTT	CSARLWDGEAFF
TRBV25-1	TRBD2	TRBJ2-2	NA	TGTGCCAGCAGAGCTAGCGGGGGGGGCCTTTCCGGGGAGCTGTTTTTT	CASRASGGGLSGELFF
TRBV20-1	NA	TRBJ1-1	NA	TGCAGTGCTCGAGGTTGGGAGTGGACTGAAGCTTTCTTT	CSARGWEWTEAFF
TRBV12-3/TRBV12-4	NA	TRBJ2-1	few	TGTGCCAGCAGTTTCCGGCGGGCTAGCTCCTACAATGAGCAGTTCTTC	CASSFRRASSYNEQFF
TRBV7-8	NA	TRBJ1-5	few	TGTGCCAGCAGCTTCAGTGGGGCCGGCAATCAGCCCCAGCATTTT	CASSFSGAGNQPQHF
TRBV12-3/TRBV12-4	TRBD1	TRBJ1-1	few	TGTGCCAGCAGTTCCCGGACAGGGGGCGTCGTGAGTACTGAAGCTTTCTTT	CASSSRTGGVVSTEAFF
TRBV20-1	TRBD1	TRBJ1-1	NA	TGCAGTGCTAGAGGGGCAGGGGGCGCGACTGAAGCTTTCTTT	CSARGAGGATEAFF
TRBV24-1	TRBD1	TRBJ2-7	once	TGTGCCACCAGTGATCCCCGGGACAGTTCCTACGAGCAGTACTTC	CATSDPRDSSYEQYF
TRBV7-9	NA	TRBJ2-1	NA	TGTGCCAGCAGCTTAGACGTAGGTTACAATGAGCAGTTCTTC	CASSLDVGYNEQFF
TRBV19	TRBD1	TRBJ2-2	NA	TGTGCCAGTAGGGGCTGGGTTGACAGGGTCGGGGAGCTGTTTTTT	CASRGWVDRVGELFF
TRBV3-1	NA	TRBJ1-1	few	TGTGCCAGCACCCAACGGGGTCCAAACACTGAAGCTTTCTTT	CASTQRGPNTEAFF
TRBV20-1	TRBD2	TRBJ2-3	NA	TGCAGTGCTAGAGTGACGGGGGGGCCTCCAGATACGCAGTATTTT	CSARVTGGPPDTQYF
TRBV3-1	NA	TRBJ2-3	many	TGTGCCAGCAGCAAACAACTAGTAGATACGCAGTATTTT	CASSKQLVDTQYF
TRBV3-1	NA	TRBJ2-7	NA	TGTGCCAGCAGCCAAGACGAACGCAACGAGCAGTACTTC	CASSQDERNEQYF
TRBV7-9	NA	TRBJ2-3	NA	TGTGCCAGCAGCTATGTCACAGATACGCAGTATTTT	CASSYVTDTQYF
TRBV7-9	TRBD1	TRBJ1-1	NA	TGTGCCAGCAGCACCCGGGACAGAGCGAACACTGAAGCTTTCTTT	CASSTRDRANTEAFF
TRBV19	NA	TRBJ2-5	NA	TGTGCCAGTAGTAGCACTTCCCAAGAGACCCAGTACTTC	CASSSTSQETQYF
TRBV20-1	TRBD1	TRBJ1-4	NA	TGCAGTGCTACTACGACAGGGGGAGGAAAACTGTTTTTT	CSATTTGGGKLFF
TRBV5-6	NA	TRBJ2-7	few	TGTGCCAGCAGCCGACGATTGGCGGGGGCATACGAGCAGTACTTC	CASSRRLAGAYEQYF
TRBV5-6	NA	TRBJ2-5	NA	TGTGCCAGCAGCTTGGCGTTCAGGGTCGGTGAGACCCAGTACTTC	CASSLAFRVGETQYF
TRBV5-1	NA	TRBJ2-3	few	TGCGCCAGCAGCTTGGGGACCTTTTGGGATACGCAGTATTTT	CASSLGTFWDTQYF
TRBV20-1	TRBD2	TRBJ2-1	many	TGCAGTGCGGATCCGGGCCGCCAGACTAGCGGGAGGGTGACCTACAATGAGCAGTTCTTC	CSADPGRQTSGRVTYNEQFF
TRBV4-3	NA	TRBJ2-1	many	TGCGCCAGCAGCCCCCCGCGGCGGTCCTCCTACAATGAGCAGTTCTTC	CASSPPRRSSYNEQFF
TRBV20-1	TRBD2	TRBJ2-3	few	TGCAGTGCGACGGGACTAGCGGGAGGAAGCACAGATACGCAGTATTTT	CSATGLAGGSTDTQYF
TRBV20-1	TRBD2	TRBJ2-5	few	TGCAGTGCTCCTAAGGGAAGCGGGAGCACCCAAGAGACCCAGTACTTC	CSAPKGSGSTQETQYF
TRBV7-8	TRBD2	TRBJ2-3	NA	TGTGCCAGCAGCTTAGCCCTGGCTAGCGGGACTCGGGGTACGCAGTATTTT	CASSLALASGTRGTQYF
TRBV7-9	NA	TRBJ1-4	few	TGTGCCAGCAGCCCCGGGGCCGCCGGGGGACTGTTTTTT	CASSPGAAGGLFF
TRBV11-2	TRBD2	TRBJ2-2	NA	TGTGCCAGCAGCTTAGATCTAGCGGTAGTCGCCGGGGAGCTGTTTTTT	CASSLDLAVVAGELFF
TRBV18	NA	TRBJ1-3	NA	TGTGCCAGCTCACCACCAGGTGTAAACACCATATATTTT	CASSPPGVNTIYF
TRBV29-1	NA	TRBJ1-1	NA	TGCAGCGTTGCTCAGACAGCGAACACTGAAGCTTTCTTT	CSVAQTANTEAFF
TRBV14	TRBD1	TRBJ1-6	few	TGTGCCAGCAGCCTAACTAAATACAGGGGCAATTCACCCCTCCACTTT	CASSLTKYRGNSPLHF
TRBV27	TRBD2	TRBJ2-3	NA	TGTGCCAGCGACAAATCGGGAGGCCCAGGCCGCACAGATACGCAGTATTTT	CASDKSGGPGRTDTQYF
TRBV20-1	NA	TRBJ2-2	few	TGCAGTGCTTACCGTCCAGAGGGGAAGGTCGGGGAGCTGTTTTTT	CSAYRPEGKVGELFF
TRBV7-9	TRBD2	TRBJ2-1	many	TGTGCCAGCAGCTTAATGGCTAGCGGATACAATGAGCAGTTCTTC	CASSLMASGYNEQFF
TRBV5-1	NA	TRBJ2-2	many	TGCGCCAGTCGGGTCAGCACCGGGGAGCTGTTTTTT	CASRVSTGELFF